This is a list of T cell receptor beta chains from one sample in a study of blood T cell repertoires in COVID-19. The table came from immunoSEQ multiplex PCR; TCRdb's copy has only in-frame clones and leaves some out. Among under 80,000 clones, over 60% were seen once, and the ten largest hold 15%. Material: peripheral blood. These receptors were collected from a man between 60 and 75 years old with COVID-19, enrolled during active disease. Both conserved end residues are part of each CDR3. The D gene is left open where the match is weak. The size entry is marked missing in some rows and otherwise reads once, few, many or a size class.

>TRBV15|TRBJ2-3|.|.
CATSRAIAADTQYF
TGTGCCACCAGCAGAGCCATAGCGGCAGATACGCAGTATTTT
>TRBV11-3|TRBJ1-2|TRBD1|once
CASSEDRWGQGTVNYGYTF
TGTGCCAGCAGCGAAGACCGGTGGGGACAGGGGACCGTCAACTATGGCTACACCTTC
>TRBV2|TRBJ2-7|TRBD1|.
CASRNRGSEQYF
TGTGCCAGCAGAAACAGGGGTTCCGAGCAGTACTTC
>TRBV19|TRBJ1-5|.|.
CASSIAAGDQPQHF
TGTGCCAGTAGTATAGCGGCGGGGGATCAGCCCCAGCATTTT
>TRBV4-2|TRBJ2-7|TRBD1|few
CASSQGGQSYEQYF
TGTGCCAGCAGCCAAGGGGGACAGAGCTACGAGCAGTACTTC
>TRBV5-1|TRBJ1-4|.|.
CASSLAGITNEKLFF
TGCGCCAGCAGCCTGGCGGGGATCACTAATGAAAAACTGTTTTTT
>TRBV3-1/TRBV3-2|TRBJ1-4|TRBD1|.
CASSQGLRDRNEKLFF
TGTGCCAGCAGCCAGGGGCTCCGGGACAGAAATGAAAAACTGTTTTTT
>TRBV28|TRBJ2-3|TRBD1|once
CASSMPGQGTDTQYF
TGTGCCAGCAGTATGCCGGGACAGGGAACAGATACGCAGTATTTT
>TRBV18|TRBJ2-1|.|.
CASSPPTGVHEQFF
TGTGCCAGCTCACCACCGACGGGAGTGCATGAGCAGTTCTTC
>TRBV5-1|TRBJ2-2|.|.
CASSFSGPNTGELFF
TGCGCCAGCAGCTTTAGCGGACCTAACACCGGGGAGCTGTTTTTT
>TRBV11-2|TRBJ2-7|TRBD2|.
CASRKSGIEYEQYF
TGTGCCAGCAGGAAGAGCGGGATTGAGTACGAGCAGTACTTC
>TRBV5-1|TRBJ2-5|TRBD1|many
CASSSGTGKETQYF
TGCGCCAGCAGCTCCGGGACAGGTAAAGAGACCCAGTACTTC
>TRBV10-3|TRBJ2-3|.|.
CATYSGGLTDTQYF
TGTGCCACCTACTCAGGGGGACTCACAGATACGCAGTATTTT
>TRBV10-3|TRBJ1-6|.|few
CAIGGNSPLHF
TGTGCCATCGGAGGAAATTCACCCCTCCACTTT
>TRBV18|TRBJ2-7|.|.
CASSPPGADEQYF
TGTGCCAGCTCACCACCGGGAGCTGACGAGCAGTACTTC
>TRBV7-7|TRBJ2-1|TRBD2|once
CASSLRAGGADEQFF
TGTGCCAGCAGCTTACGGGCGGGAGGGGCCGATGAGCAGTTCTTC
>TRBV29-1|TRBJ1-1|.|few
CSVGGQREAFF
TGCAGCGTTGGGGGGCAAAGGGAAGCTTTCTTT
>TRBV4-1|TRBJ2-3|TRBD2|.
CASTQNGLAGRLTDTQYF
TGCGCCAGCACCCAGAATGGACTAGCGGGGAGGCTCACAGATACGCAGTATTTT
>TRBV19|TRBJ1-4|.|few
CASSSTNPGAGGEKLFF
TGTGCCAGTAGCTCTACTAACCCAGGGGCCGGAGGTGAAAAACTGTTTTTT
>TRBV29-1|TRBJ1-1|.|.
CSVGDRGEAFF
TGCAGCGTGGGGGACCGGGGGGAAGCTTTCTTT
>TRBV5-1|TRBJ1-6|TRBD1|few
CASSMGQDYSPLHF
TGCGCCAGCAGCATGGGACAGGATTATTCACCCCTCCACTTT
>TRBV28|TRBJ2-1|TRBD1|few
CASSELTGYTYDEQFF
TGTGCCAGCAGTGAACTGACAGGGTATACGTACGATGAGCAGTTCTTC
>TRBV7-3|TRBJ2-3|.|.
CASSLEGEDTQYF
TGTGCCAGCAGCTTAGAGGGAGAAGATACGCAGTATTTT
>TRBV28|TRBJ2-7|TRBD1|.
CASKSTSGDRGSYEQYF
TGTGCCAGCAAATCCACCTCTGGGGACAGGGGGTCCTACGAGCAGTACTTC
>TRBV19|TRBJ1-1|.|few
CASSARGGNTEAFF
TGTGCCAGTAGTGCTCGGGGGGGGAACACTGAAGCTTTCTTT